This section outlines one T cell receptor beta chain sequence together with its context. This record belongs to a study of T cells in localized non-small cell lung cancer. Assay used: immunoSEQ multiplex PCR; TCRdb lists only in-frame clones, some missing. This table has tens of thousands of clones, 87% appearing once. The source was PBMCs, collected before any cancer treatment. This clonotype was obtained from a man between 40 and 70 years old with stage II squamous cell lung carcinoma.

CDR3 nucleotide sequence: TGTGCCAGCAGCATAATCCAAGGGAACTACAATGAGCAGTTCTTC. This gives the protein CASSIIQGNYNEQFF. The chain employs TRBV6-6 and TRBJ2-1; no definite D call. This CDR3 is 15 amino acids long. The V gene's germline CDR1 is MNHNY and CDR2 SVGAGI (reference sequence). Trimming cost V 6 bases and J 3 bases, with 15 bases left between them.